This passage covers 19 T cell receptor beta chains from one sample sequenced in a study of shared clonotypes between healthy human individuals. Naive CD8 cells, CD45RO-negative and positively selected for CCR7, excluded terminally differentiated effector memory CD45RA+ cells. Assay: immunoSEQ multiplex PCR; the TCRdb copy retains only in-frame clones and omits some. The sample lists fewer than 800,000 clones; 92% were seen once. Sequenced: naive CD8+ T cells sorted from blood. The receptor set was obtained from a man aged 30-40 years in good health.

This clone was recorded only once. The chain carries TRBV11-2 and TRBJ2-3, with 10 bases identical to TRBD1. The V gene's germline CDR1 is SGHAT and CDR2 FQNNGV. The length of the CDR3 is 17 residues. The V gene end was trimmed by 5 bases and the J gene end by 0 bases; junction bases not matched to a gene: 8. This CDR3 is CASSPPRTGGSTDTQYF. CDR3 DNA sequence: TGTGCCAGCAGCCCGCCCCGGACAGGGGGGAGCACAGATACGCAGTATTTT.

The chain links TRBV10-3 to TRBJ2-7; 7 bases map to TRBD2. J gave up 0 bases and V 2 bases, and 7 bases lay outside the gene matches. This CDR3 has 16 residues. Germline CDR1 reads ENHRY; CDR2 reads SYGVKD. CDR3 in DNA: TGTGCCATCAGTGAGGTTTTCAGCGGGAACTCCTACGAGCAGTACTTC. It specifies CAISEVFSGNSYEQYF.

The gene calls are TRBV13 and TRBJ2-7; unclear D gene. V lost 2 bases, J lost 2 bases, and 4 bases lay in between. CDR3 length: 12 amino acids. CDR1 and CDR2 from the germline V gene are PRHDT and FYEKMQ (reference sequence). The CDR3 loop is CASSLRAYEQYF. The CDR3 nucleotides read TGTGCCAGCAGCTTAAGGGCCTACGAGCAGTACTTC.

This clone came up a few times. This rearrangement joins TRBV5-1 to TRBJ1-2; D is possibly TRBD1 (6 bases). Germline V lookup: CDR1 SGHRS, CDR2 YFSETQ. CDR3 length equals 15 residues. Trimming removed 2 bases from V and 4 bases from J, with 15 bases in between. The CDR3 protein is CASSFRTDSIYGYTF. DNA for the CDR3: TGCGCCAGCAGCTTCAGGACAGATAGTATCTATGGCTACACCTTC.

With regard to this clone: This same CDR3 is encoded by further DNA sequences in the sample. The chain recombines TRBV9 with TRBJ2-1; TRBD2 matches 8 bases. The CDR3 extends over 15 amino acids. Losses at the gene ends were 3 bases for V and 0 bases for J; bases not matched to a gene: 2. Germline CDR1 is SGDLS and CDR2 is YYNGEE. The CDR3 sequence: CASSESGSSYNEQFF. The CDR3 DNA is TGTGCCAGCAGCGAAAGCGGGAGCTCCTACAATGAGCAGTTCTTC.

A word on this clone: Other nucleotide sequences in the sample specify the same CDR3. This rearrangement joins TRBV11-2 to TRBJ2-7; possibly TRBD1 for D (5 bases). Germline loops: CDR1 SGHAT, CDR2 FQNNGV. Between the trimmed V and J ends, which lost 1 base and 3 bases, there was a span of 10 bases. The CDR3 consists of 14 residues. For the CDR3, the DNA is TGTGCCAGCAGCTTAGGTCAGGGCCTCTACGAGCAGTACTTC. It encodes CASSLGQGLYEQYF.

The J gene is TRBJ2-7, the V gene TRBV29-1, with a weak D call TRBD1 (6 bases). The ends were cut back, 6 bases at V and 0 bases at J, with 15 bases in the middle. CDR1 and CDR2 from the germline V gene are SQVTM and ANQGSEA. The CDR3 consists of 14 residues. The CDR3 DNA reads TGCAGCGTCCTCCTCGCGGACAGCTCCTACGAGCAGTACTTC. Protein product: CSVLLADSSYEQYF.

This CDR3 is CAWMRAEQGPSYEQYF. DNA of the CDR3: TGTGCCTGGATGAGGGCGGAGCAAGGTCCGTCCTACGAGCAGTACTTC. The rearrangement uses TRBV30 and TRBJ2-7; D is possibly TRBD2 (5 bases). Trimming pared 4 bases from V and 1 base from J, leaving 20 bases between. The CDR3 contains 16 residues. The germline V gene encodes CDR1 GTSNPN and CDR2 SVGIG (reference sequence).

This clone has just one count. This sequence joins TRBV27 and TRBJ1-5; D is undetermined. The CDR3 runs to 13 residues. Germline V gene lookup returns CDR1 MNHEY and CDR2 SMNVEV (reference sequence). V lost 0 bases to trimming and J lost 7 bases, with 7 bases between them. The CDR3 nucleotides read TGTGCCAGCAGTTTATCCTACCGGCAGCCCCAGCATTTT. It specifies CASSLSYRQPQHF.

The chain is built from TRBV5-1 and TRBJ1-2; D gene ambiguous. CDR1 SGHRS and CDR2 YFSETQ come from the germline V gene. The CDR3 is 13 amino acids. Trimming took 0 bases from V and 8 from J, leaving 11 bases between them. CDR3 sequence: CASSLAAARGYTF. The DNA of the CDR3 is TGCGCCAGCAGCTTGGCCGCAGCGCGAGGCTACACCTTC. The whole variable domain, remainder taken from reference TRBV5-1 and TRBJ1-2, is KAGVTQTPRYLIKTRGQQVTLSCSPISGHRSVSWYQQTPGQGLQFLFEYFSETQRNKGNFPGRFSGRQFSNSRSEMNVSTLELGDSALYLCASSLAAARGYTFGSGTRLTVV.

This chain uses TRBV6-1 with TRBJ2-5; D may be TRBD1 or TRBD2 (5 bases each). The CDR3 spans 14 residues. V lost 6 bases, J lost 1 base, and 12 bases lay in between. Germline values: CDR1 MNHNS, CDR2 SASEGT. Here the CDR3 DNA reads TGTGCCAGCAGAAGGGACGACCCCCAAGAGACCCAGTACTTC. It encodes CASRRDDPQETQYF.

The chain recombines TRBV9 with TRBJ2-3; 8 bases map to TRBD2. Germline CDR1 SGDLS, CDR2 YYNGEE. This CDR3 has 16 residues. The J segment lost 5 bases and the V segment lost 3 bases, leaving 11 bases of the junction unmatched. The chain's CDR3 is CASSEGRGERRDTQYF. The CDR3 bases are TGTGCCAGCAGCGAGGGGCGGGGGGAACGTAGAGATACGCAGTATTTT.

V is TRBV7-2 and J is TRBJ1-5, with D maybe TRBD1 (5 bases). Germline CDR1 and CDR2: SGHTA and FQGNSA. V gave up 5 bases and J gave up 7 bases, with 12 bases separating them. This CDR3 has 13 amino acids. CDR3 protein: CASSPPGGQPQHF. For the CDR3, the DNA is TGTGCCAGCAGCCCCCCTGGGGGACAGCCCCAGCATTTT. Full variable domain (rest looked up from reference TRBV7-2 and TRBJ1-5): GAGVSQSPSNKVTEKGKDVELRCDPISGHTALYWYRQSLGQGLEFLIYFQGNSAPDKSGLPSDRFSAERTGGSVSTLTIQRTQQEDSAVYLCASSPPGGQPQHFGDGTRLSIL.

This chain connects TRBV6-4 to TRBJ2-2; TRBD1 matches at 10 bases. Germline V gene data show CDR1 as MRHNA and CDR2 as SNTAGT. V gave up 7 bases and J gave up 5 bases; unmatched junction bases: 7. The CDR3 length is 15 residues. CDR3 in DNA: TGTGCCAGCAATCCTGACAGGGGGCAAACCGGGGAGCTGTTTTTT. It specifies CASNPDRGQTGELFF.

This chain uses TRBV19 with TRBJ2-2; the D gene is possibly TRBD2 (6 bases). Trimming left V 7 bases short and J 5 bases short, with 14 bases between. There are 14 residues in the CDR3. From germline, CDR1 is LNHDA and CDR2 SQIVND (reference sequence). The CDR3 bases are TGTGCCAGTATGGGGGGAGTATGGACCGGGGAGCTGTTTTTT. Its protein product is CASMGGVWTGELFF.

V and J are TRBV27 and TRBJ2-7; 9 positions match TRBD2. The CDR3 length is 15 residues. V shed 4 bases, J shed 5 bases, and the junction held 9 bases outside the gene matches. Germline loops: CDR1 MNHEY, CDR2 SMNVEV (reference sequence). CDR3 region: CASSSLSGRLDEQYF. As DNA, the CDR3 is TGTGCCAGCAGTTCTCTGAGCGGGAGGCTTGACGAGCAGTACTTC.

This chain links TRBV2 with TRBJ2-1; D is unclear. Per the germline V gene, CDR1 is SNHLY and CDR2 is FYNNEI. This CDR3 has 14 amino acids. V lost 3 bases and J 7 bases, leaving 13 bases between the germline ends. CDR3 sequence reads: CASSDGTQLNEQFF. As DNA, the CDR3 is TGTGCCAGCAGTGATGGCACCCAGTTGAATGAGCAGTTCTTC.

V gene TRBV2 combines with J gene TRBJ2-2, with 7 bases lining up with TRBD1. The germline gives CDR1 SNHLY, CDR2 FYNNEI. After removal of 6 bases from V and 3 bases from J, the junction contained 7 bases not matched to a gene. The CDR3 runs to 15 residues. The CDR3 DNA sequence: TGTGCCAGCAGCGACGTTGGGACAGACACCGGGGAGCTGTTTTTT. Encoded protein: CASSDVGTDTGELFF.

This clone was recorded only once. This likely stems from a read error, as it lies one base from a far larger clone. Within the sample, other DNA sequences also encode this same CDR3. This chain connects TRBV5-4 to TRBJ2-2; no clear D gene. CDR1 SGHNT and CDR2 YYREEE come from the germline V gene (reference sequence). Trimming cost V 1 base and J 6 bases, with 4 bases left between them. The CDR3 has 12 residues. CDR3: CASSLSPGELFF. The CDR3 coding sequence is TGTGCCAGCAGCTTGAGCCCCGGGGAGCTGTTTTTT. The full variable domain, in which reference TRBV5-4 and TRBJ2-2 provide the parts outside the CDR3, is ETGVTQSPTHLIKTRGQQVTLRCSSQSGHNTVSWYQQALGQGPQFIFQYYREEENGRGNFPPRFSGLQFPNYSSELNVNALELDDSALYLCASSLSPGELFFGEGSRLTVL.